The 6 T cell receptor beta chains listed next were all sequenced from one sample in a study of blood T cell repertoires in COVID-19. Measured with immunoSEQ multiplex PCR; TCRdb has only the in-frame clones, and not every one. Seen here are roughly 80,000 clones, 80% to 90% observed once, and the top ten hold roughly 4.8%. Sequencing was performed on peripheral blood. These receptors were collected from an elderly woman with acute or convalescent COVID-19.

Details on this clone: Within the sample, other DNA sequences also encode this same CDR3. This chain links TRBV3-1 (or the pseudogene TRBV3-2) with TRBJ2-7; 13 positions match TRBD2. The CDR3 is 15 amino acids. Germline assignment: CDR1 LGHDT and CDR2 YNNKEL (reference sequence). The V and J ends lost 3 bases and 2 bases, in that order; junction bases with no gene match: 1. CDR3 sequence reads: CASSQGTSGTYEQYF. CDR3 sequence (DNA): TGTGCCAGCAGCCAGGGGACTAGCGGGACCTACGAGCAGTACTTC.

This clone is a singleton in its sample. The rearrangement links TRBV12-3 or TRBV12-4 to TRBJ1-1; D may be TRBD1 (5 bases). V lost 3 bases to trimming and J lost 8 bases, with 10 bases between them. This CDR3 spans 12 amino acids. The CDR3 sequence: CASSFVRGEAFF. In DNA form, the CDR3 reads TGTGCCAGCAGTTTCGTCCGGGGGGAAGCTTTCTTT.

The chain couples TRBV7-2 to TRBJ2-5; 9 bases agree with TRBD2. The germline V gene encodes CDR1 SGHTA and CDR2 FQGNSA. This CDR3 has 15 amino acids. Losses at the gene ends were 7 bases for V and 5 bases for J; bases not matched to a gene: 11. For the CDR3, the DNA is TGTGCCAGCAACCACCGGCGCGGGGGGGATGAGACCCAGTACTTC. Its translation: CASNHRRGGDETQYF.

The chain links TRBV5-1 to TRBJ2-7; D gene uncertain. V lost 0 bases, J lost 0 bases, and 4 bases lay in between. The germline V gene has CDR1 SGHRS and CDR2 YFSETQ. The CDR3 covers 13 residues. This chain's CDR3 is CASSLVSSYEQYF. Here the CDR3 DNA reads TGCGCCAGCAGCTTGGTCAGCTCCTACGAGCAGTACTTC.

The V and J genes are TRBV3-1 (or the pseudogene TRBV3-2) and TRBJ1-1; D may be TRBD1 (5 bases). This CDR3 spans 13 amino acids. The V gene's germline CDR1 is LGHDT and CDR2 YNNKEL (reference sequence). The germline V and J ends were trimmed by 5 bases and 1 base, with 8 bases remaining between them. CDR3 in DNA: TGTGCCAGCAGCGATACAGGGAACACTGAAGCTTTCTTT. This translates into CASSDTGNTEAFF.

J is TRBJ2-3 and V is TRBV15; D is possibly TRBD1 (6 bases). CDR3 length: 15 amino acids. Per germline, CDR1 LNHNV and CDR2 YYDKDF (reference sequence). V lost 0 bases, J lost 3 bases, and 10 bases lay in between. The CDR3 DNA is TGTGCCACCAGCAGAGAGGCAGGGGAGACAGATACGCAGTATTTT. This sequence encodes CATSREAGETDTQYF.